These 30 T cell receptor beta chains share one sample of origin, sequenced in a study of shared clonotypes between healthy human individuals. Positively selected for CCR7, the CD45RO-negative cells used as naive CD8 cells excluded terminally differentiated effector memory CD45RA+ cells. The assay was immunoSEQ multiplex PCR, and TCRdb's table has in-frame clones only and misses some. The table has around 2.1 million clones, 93% seen once. The sequenced material came from naive CD8+ T cells from PBMCs. The source of these receptors is a man between 18 and 29 years old in good health. Some clones in this sample may be carry-over from other donors' samples.

As to this clone: Additional DNA sequences in this sample encode the identical CDR3. This rearrangement joins TRBV5-4 to TRBJ2-7; 9 bases align to TRBD1. Germline V CDR1 and CDR2: SGHNT, YYREEE (reference sequence). V lost 3 bases and J lost 2; bases outside the gene matches: 6. The length of the CDR3 is 15 residues. CDR3 nucleotides: TGTGCCAGCAGCTCGCCGGGACAGGGACCCTACGAGCAGTACTTC. It codes for CASSSPGQGPYEQYF.

The chain couples TRBV7-9 to TRBJ2-2; 7 bases line up with TRBD1. The CDR3 has 15 residues. Germline V gene data show CDR1 as SEHNR and CDR2 as FQNEAQ (reference sequence). The ends lost 5 bases at V and 4 bases at J; junction bases unmatched: 7. The CDR3 region has the DNA TGTGCCAGCAGCCCCGGACCAGGGGGCACCGGGGAGCTGTTTTTT. This encodes CASSPGPGGTGELFF.

This clone was found a few times. The rearrangement links TRBV9 to TRBJ1-1; D unclear. The CDR3 covers 12 residues. Germline loops: CDR1 SGDLS, CDR2 YYNGEE. V gave up 3 bases and J gave up 6 bases, with 9 bases separating them. This CDR3 is CASSGQYAEAFF. CDR3 bases: TGTGCCAGCAGCGGACAATACGCTGAAGCTTTCTTT.

This sequence joins TRBV4-1 and TRBJ1-3; unclear D gene. The germline V gene encodes CDR1 MGHRA and CDR2 YSYEKL. The ends were cut back, 0 bases at V and 4 bases at J, with 10 bases in the middle. The CDR3 has 15 amino acids. CDR3 bases: TGCGCCAGCAGCCAAGATAAGGGCGACGGAAACACCATATATTTT. This sequence encodes CASSQDKGDGNTIYF.

V gene TRBV28 combines with J gene TRBJ1-5; D is undetermined. CDR1 MDHEN and CDR2 SYDVKM come from the germline V gene. This CDR3 has 15 residues. Trimming pared 4 bases from V and 9 bases from J, leaving 19 bases between. In DNA form, the CDR3 reads TGTGCCAGCAGTTGGTTGGTCGGGAGTAGCGGGCCCCAGCATTTT. This sequence encodes CASSWLVGSSGPQHF.

CDR3 loop: CASGWTSYNEQFF. The CDR3 coding sequence is TGTGCTAGTGGGTGGACCTCCTACAATGAGCAGTTCTTC. This chain links TRBV12-5 with TRBJ2-1, with D hard to call. The CDR3 covers 13 residues. The V end lost 6 bases, the J end lost 0 bases, and 6 bases lay between the germline ends. The germline V gene encodes CDR1 LGHNT and CDR2 FRNRAP. Looking up the rest from reference TRBV12-5 and TRBJ2-1 gives the full variable domain: DARVTQTPRHKVTEMGQEVTMRCQPILGHNTVFWYRQTMMQGLELLAYFRNRAPLDDSGMPKDRFSAEMPDATLATLKIQPSEPRDSAVYFCASGWTSYNEQFFGPGTRLTVL.

This chain uses TRBV6-5 with TRBJ2-2; 7 nucleotides align to TRBD2. CDR1 MNHEY and CDR2 SVGAGI come from the germline V gene. Trimming at V came to 0 bases and at J to 4 bases, leaving 2 bases not matched to a gene. The CDR3 runs 15 residues. DNA for the CDR3: TGTGCCAGCAGTTACTCCTGGGGGGGCACCGGGGAGCTGTTTTTT. The encoded protein is CASSYSWGGTGELFF.

This clone was seen a single time. Other DNA sequences in the same sample also yield this CDR3. The CDR3 DNA reads TGTGCCAGCAGTTTAAGTGGGTTTAGCTCCTACAATGAGCAGTTCTTC. It specifies CASSLSGFSSYNEQFF. The V gene is TRBV28, the J gene TRBJ2-1; D unresolved. V lost 2 bases and J lost 0, with 11 bases in between. CDR3 length: 16 residues. Germline V gene lookup returns CDR1 MDHEN and CDR2 SYDVKM.

This chain links TRBV25-1 with TRBJ2-1, with 8 bases aligning to TRBD1. This CDR3 comprises 14 residues. The germline CDR1 and CDR2 sequences are MGHDK and SYGVNS. V was clipped by 4 bases and J by 7 bases; unmatched bases: 6. CDR3 nucleotide sequence: TGTGCCAGCAGTGCCCGGACAGGGTGGAATGAGCAGTTCTTC. Protein sequence: CASSARTGWNEQFF. Supplemented by reference TRBV25-1 and TRBJ2-1, the full variable domain reads EADIYQTPRYLVIGTGKKITLECSQTMGHDKMYWYQQDPGMELHLIHYSYGVNSTEKGDLSSESTVSRIRTEHFPLTLESARPSHTSQYLCASSARTGWNEQFFGPGTRLTVL.

The chain combines TRBV6-5 with TRBJ2-5; possible D gene TRBD2, 6 bases. Germline V CDR1 and CDR2: MNHEY, SVGAGI. Trimming removed 9 bases from V and 6 bases from J, with 20 bases in between. The CDR3 totals 14 residues. DNA for the CDR3: TGTGCCAGTTGCCAAAGGGTGGGGGGACAGACCCAGTACTTC. Its protein product is CASCQRVGGQTQYF.

This chain uses TRBV27 with TRBJ2-1; D call uncertain. Trimming left V 3 bases short and J 2 bases short, with 11 bases between. Germline V gives CDR1 MNHEY, CDR2 SMNVEV (reference sequence). The CDR3 is made up of 15 amino acids. The CDR3 nucleotides read TGTGCCAGCAGTTTGACGAGTCTCCCCTACAATGAGCAGTTCTTC. Its protein product is CASSLTSLPYNEQFF.

The genes are TRBV6-1 and TRBJ2-5; D remains unclear. Germline CDR1 and CDR2: MNHNS and SASEGT. CDR3 length: 14 residues. V gave up 10 bases and J gave up 5 bases, with 20 bases separating them. The CDR3 nucleotides read TGTGCCACCCGGGCTCCCCTACCCGAGGAGACCCAGTACTTC. Encoded protein: CATRAPLPEETQYF.

This clone was counted a few times. The chain joins TRBV21-1 to TRBJ2-2; TRBD2 was called by the table and not checked on the DNA. TRBV21-1 is termed a pseudogene. The CDR3 has 15 amino acids. Here the CDR3 DNA reads TGTGCCAGCGCGGCTAGCGGGAGCGAAACCGGGGAGCTGTTTTTT. Its protein product is CASAASGSETGELFF.

This chain links TRBV5-4 with TRBJ1-1, with D tentatively TRBD1 (5 bases). CDR1 and CDR2 (germline): SGHNT, YYREEE (reference sequence). The CDR3 loop spans 15 amino acids. Trimming left V 4 bases short and J 1 base short, with 14 bases between. CDR3 DNA sequence: TGTGCCAGCAGCCTGGGAGGGGCGGGGAACACTGAAGCTTTCTTT. It yields the protein CASSLGGAGNTEAFF.

This chain joins TRBV5-1 and TRBJ1-2, with a possible D match to TRBD1 (5 bases). Trimming took 0 bases from V and 3 from J, leaving 9 bases between them. CDR1 and CDR2 (germline): SGHRS, YFSETQ. This CDR3 region has 14 residues. This CDR3 is CASSLVQGYYGYTF. The CDR3 DNA is TGCGCCAGCAGCTTGGTGCAGGGTTACTATGGCTACACCTTC.

This clone was observed a few times. The J gene is TRBJ1-1, the V gene TRBV30; D uncertain. This CDR3 has 13 residues. Germline V gene sequence: CDR1 GTSNPN, CDR2 SVGIG (reference sequence). V was trimmed by 3 bases and J by 4 bases, leaving 12 bases between them. The CDR3 DNA follows: TGTGCCTGGAGAGGAGGGTGGAGCACTGAAGCTTTCTTT. It encodes CAWRGGWSTEAFF.

The sample holds one count of this clone. The chain couples TRBV9 to TRBJ2-1; the match to TRBD2 covers 12 bases. The CDR3 is 17 residues long. Germline V gene lookup returns CDR1 SGDLS and CDR2 YYNGEE. V shed 5 bases and J 8 bases; nucleotides not matched to a gene: 14. This CDR3 is CASSSRGTSGPGDEQFF. CDR3 coding DNA: TGTGCCAGCAGTTCCCGAGGGACTAGCGGGCCTGGGGATGAGCAGTTCTTC.

This clone appeared a single time. Additional DNA sequences in this sample encode the identical CDR3. The chain recombines TRBV19 with TRBJ2-7; D perhaps matches TRBD1 (6 bases). The germline CDR1 and CDR2 sequences are LNHDA and SQIVND (reference sequence). The CDR3 totals 14 residues. V gave up 6 bases and J gave up 0 bases, with 12 bases separating them. CDR3 in DNA: TGTGCCAGTAGGGGGGCCTCCGGCTCCTACGAGCAGTACTTC. It yields the protein CASRGASGSYEQYF.

V gene TRBV19 combines with J gene TRBJ1-3, with unresolved D. V shed 7 bases and J shed 0 bases, with 16 bases lying between them. Germline lookup yields CDR1 LNHDA and CDR2 SQIVND (reference sequence). The CDR3 covers 16 residues. The CDR3 loop is CASTPNDGISGNTIYF. The DNA of the CDR3 is TGTGCCAGTACCCCAAATGACGGAATCTCTGGAAACACCATATATTTT.

This clone was seen once. The rearrangement joins TRBV2 to TRBJ1-5; 8 bases are shared with TRBD1. Germline V gene sequence: CDR1 SNHLY, CDR2 FYNNEI. Losses at the gene ends were 5 bases for V and 1 base for J; bases not matched to a gene: 1. The CDR3 totals 14 residues. The CDR3 sequence is CASSRTGSNQPQHF. In DNA, the CDR3 is TGTGCCAGCAGTCGGACAGGGAGCAATCAGCCCCAGCATTTT.

The J gene is TRBJ2-7, the V gene TRBV28; 7 bases are shared with TRBD1. Germline CDR1 is MDHEN and CDR2 is SYDVKM. There are 15 residues in the CDR3. V trimming: 2 bases; J trimming: 4 bases; junction bases outside the gene matches: 8. CDR3 coding DNA: TGTGCCAGCAGTTTAGGCGCAGGGGGAGTTTACGAGCAGTACTTC. Translating gives CASSLGAGGVYEQYF.

The J gene is TRBJ2-3, the V gene TRBV13; D perhaps matches TRBD2 (6 bases). V lost 0 bases, J lost 2 bases, and 9 bases lay in between. The germline CDR1 and CDR2 sequences are PRHDT and FYEKMQ (reference sequence). This CDR3 region has 15 residues. The CDR3 reads CASSLGRRDTDTQYF. CDR3 in DNA: TGTGCCAGCAGCTTAGGGAGGCGGGACACAGATACGCAGTATTTT.

CDR3 in amino acids: CASSLSGTSGSDEQFF. The DNA for the CDR3 is TGTGCCAGCAGCTTATCCGGGACTAGCGGGAGTGATGAGCAGTTCTTC. This chain connects TRBV7-9 to TRBJ2-1, with TRBD2 matching over 14 bases. The germline V gene encodes CDR1 SEHNR and CDR2 FQNEAQ (reference sequence). V trimming: 2 bases; J trimming: 8 bases; junction bases outside the gene matches: 5. CDR3 size: 16 residues.

As regards this clone: Within the sample, other DNA sequences also encode this same CDR3. The chain is built from TRBV27 and TRBJ2-1; no definite D call. Germline CDR1 reads MNHEY; CDR2 reads SMNVEV (reference sequence). Trimming removed 2 bases from V and 4 bases from J, with 6 bases in between. CDR3 length: 13 amino acids. The CDR3 sequence is CASSLRVYNEQFF. DNA for the CDR3: TGTGCCAGCAGTTTACGGGTTTACAATGAGCAGTTCTTC.

The chain is built from TRBV6-5 and TRBJ2-5; perhaps TRBD1 as D (6 bases). The germline gives CDR1 MNHEY, CDR2 SVGAGI. The V gene lost 1 base and the J gene lost 4 bases, with 10 bases spanning the gap. The CDR3 length is 14 residues. The CDR3 protein is CASSYLGRGETQYF. The DNA for the CDR3 is TGTGCCAGCAGTTACTTGGGCAGGGGAGAGACCCAGTACTTC.

This clone was found once. This sample also contains other DNA sequences that code for the same CDR3. The chain links TRBV7-9 to TRBJ2-1; TRBD2 is a possible D gene (5 bases). The V end was cut by 3 bases, the J end by 8 bases, with 5 bases between. The CDR3 extends over 11 amino acids. Germline assignment: CDR1 SEHNR and CDR2 FQNEAQ (reference sequence). The chain's CDR3 is CASSFGDEQFF. The CDR3 nucleotides are TGTGCCAGCAGCTTCGGGGATGAGCAGTTCTTC.

J is TRBJ2-1 and V is TRBV7-9; no reliable D call. The CDR3 spans 13 residues. V shed 3 bases and J shed 10 bases, with 13 bases lying between them. Germline V lookup: CDR1 SEHNR, CDR2 FQNEAQ (reference sequence). The CDR3 here is CASSFGGLGEQFF. The CDR3 DNA follows: TGTGCCAGCAGCTTTGGCGGTTTGGGAGAGCAGTTCTTC.

The CDR3 nucleotides read TGTGCCAGCTTAGCCGGGAGGGCCGGGGAGACCCAGTACTTC. Its protein is CASLAGRAGETQYF. The chain links TRBV2 to TRBJ2-5; TRBD2 agrees at 8 bases. The CDR3 totals 14 residues. V gave up 8 bases and J gave up 5 bases; unmatched junction bases: 10. Germline V gives CDR1 SNHLY, CDR2 FYNNEI.

This chain links TRBV18 with TRBJ2-7; D tentatively reads TRBD1 or TRBD2 (5 bases each). The V gene lost 6 bases and the J gene lost 1 base, with 19 bases spanning the gap. CDR1 is KGHSH, CDR2 LQKENI, per germline. The CDR3 loop spans 16 amino acids. DNA of the CDR3: TGTGCCAGCTCCTCGGGGTGGACAACGGCTTCCTACGAGCAGTACTTC. Translated, it gives CASSSGWTTASYEQYF.

V usage is TRBV7-9 and J usage is TRBJ2-7, with TRBD1 matching over 8 bases. Looked up from germline, CDR1 is SEHNR and CDR2 is FQNEAQ (reference sequence). Trimming removed 3 bases from V and 5 bases from J; junction bases left unmatched: 6. This CDR3 region has 14 residues. CDR3 in amino acids: CASSFRQGSHEQYF. DNA for the CDR3: TGTGCCAGCAGCTTTCGACAGGGGTCCCACGAGCAGTACTTC.